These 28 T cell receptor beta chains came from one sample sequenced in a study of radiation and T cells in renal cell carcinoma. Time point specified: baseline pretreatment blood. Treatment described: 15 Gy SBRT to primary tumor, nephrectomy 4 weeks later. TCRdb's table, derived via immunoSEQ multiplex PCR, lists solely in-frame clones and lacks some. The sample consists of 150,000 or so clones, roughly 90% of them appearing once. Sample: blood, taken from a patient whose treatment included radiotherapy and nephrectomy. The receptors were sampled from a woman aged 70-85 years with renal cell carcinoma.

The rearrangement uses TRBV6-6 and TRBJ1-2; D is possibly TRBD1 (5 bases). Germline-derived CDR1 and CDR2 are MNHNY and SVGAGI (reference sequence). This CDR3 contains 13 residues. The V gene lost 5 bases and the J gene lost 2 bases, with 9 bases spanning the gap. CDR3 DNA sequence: TGTGCCAGCAGTCCCGACAGCAACTATGGCTACACCTTC. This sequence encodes CASSPDSNYGYTF.

The CDR3 sequence is CASSYAGTPNTEAFF. CDR3 in DNA: TGTGCCAGCAGTTATGCCGGGACACCTAACACTGAAGCTTTCTTT. This chain joins TRBV7-9 and TRBJ1-1, with D possibly TRBD1 on 6 matching bases. The germline V gene has CDR1 SEHNR and CDR2 FQNEAQ (reference sequence). V was shortened by 6 bases and J by 2 bases, with 16 bases between the two germline ends. This CDR3 is built from 15 residues.

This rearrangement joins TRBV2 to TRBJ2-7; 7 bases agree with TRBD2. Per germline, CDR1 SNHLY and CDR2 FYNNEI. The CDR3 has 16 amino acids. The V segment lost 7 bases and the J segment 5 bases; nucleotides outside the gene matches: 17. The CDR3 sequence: CASKNPHLLATHEQYF. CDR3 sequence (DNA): TGTGCCAGCAAAAACCCCCACTTACTAGCGACCCACGAGCAGTACTTC.

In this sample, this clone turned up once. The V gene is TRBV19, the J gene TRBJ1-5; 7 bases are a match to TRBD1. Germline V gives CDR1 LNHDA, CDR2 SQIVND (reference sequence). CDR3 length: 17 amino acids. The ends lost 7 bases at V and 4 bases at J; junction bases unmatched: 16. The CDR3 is CASTPFRTGTENQPQHF. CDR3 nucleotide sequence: TGTGCCAGTACTCCCTTCAGGACCGGGACAGAGAATCAGCCCCAGCATTTT.

The DNA for the CDR3 is TGCGCCAGCAGCCGGACGACAGGGGACCCTGGAAACACCATATATTTT. As protein: CASSRTTGDPGNTIYF. V usage is TRBV4-3 and J usage is TRBJ1-3; 8 nucleotides agree with TRBD1. Germline V gene data show CDR1 as LGHNA and CDR2 as YSLEER. J was trimmed by 2 bases and V by 4 bases; bases with no gene match: 7. CDR3 length: 16 amino acids.

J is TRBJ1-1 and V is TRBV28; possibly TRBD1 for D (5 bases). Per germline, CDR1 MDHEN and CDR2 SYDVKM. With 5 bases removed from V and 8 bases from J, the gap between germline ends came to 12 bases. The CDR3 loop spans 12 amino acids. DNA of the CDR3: TGTGCCAGCAGTAGCGGGACCCTCGAAGCTTTCTTT. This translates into CASSSGTLEAFF.

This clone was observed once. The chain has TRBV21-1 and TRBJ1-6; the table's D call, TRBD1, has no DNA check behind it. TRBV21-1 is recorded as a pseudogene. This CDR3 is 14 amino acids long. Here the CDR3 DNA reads TGTGCCAGCAGCCAGGGGACAGGTAATTCACCCCTCCACTTT. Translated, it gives CASSQGTGNSPLHF.

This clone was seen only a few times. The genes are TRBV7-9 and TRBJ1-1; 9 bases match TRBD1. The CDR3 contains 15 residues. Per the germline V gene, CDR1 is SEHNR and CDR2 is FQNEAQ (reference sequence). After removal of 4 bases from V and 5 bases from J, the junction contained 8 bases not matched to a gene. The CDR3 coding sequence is TGTGCCAGCAGCTCCGTGACAGGGGGTGGGACTGAAGCTTTCTTT. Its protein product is CASSSVTGGGTEAFF.

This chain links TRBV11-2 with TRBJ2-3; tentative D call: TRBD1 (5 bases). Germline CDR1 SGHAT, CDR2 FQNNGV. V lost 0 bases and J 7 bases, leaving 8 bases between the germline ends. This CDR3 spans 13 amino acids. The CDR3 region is CASSLDRVNTQYF. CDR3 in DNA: TGTGCCAGCAGCTTAGACAGGGTCAATACGCAGTATTTT.

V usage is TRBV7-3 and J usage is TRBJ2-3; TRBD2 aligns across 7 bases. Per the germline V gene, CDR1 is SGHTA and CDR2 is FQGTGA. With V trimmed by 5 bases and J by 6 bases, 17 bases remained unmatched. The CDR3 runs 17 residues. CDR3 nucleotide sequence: TGTGCCAGCAGCCCAGGGCGTGGAGCGGGGAAGGCGGATACGCAGTATTTT. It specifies CASSPGRGAGKADTQYF.

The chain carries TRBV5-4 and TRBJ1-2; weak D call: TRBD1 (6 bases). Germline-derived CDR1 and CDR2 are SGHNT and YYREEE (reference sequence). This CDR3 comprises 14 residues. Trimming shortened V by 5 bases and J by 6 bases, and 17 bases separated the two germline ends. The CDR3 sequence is CASSLGQKGDGYTF. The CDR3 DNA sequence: TGTGCCAGCAGTCTTGGACAGAAGGGAGATGGCTACACCTTC.

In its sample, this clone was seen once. The CDR3 DNA is TGTGCCAGCAGTACTTCCGGGGCGAGGCACGAGCAGTACTTC. It yields the protein CASSTSGARHEQYF. The chain combines TRBV6-5 with TRBJ2-7, with D possibly being TRBD1 or TRBD2 (5 bases each). V was pared by 5 bases and J by 5 bases, with 16 bases between. The CDR3 spans 14 residues. The germline V gene encodes CDR1 MNHEY and CDR2 SVGAGI.

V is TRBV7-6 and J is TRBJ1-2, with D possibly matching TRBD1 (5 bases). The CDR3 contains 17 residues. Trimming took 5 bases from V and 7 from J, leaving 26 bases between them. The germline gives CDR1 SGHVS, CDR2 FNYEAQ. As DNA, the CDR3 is TGTGCCAGCAGCCCTCTGGTCTTGCAGGGCGGGCTAGGTGGCTACACCTTC. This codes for CASSPLVLQGGLGGYTF.

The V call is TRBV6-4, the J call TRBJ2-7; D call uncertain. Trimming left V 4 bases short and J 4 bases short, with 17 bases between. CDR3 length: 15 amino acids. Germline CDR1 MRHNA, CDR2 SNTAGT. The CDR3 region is CASSGLFRRFYEQYF. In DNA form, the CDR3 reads TGTGCCAGCAGTGGCCTTTTCCGACGGTTTTACGAGCAGTACTTC.

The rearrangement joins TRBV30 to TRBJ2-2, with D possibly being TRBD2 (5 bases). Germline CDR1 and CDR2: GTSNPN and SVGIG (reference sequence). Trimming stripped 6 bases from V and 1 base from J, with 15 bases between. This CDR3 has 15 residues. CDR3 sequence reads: CACQDWAGNTGELFF. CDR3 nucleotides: TGTGCCTGCCAGGACTGGGCCGGGAACACCGGGGAGCTGTTTTTT. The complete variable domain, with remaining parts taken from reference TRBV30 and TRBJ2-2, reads SQTIHQWPATLVQPVGSPLSLECTVEGTSNPNLYWYRQAAGRGLQLLFYSVGIGQISSEVPQNLSASRPQDRQFILSSKKLLLSDSGFYLCACQDWAGNTGELFFGEGSRLTVL.

CDR3 protein: CASSLRMAAGELFF. DNA for the CDR3: TGTGCCAGCAGCCTACGCATGGCAGCCGGGGAGCTGTTTTTT. This chain uses TRBV11-3 with TRBJ2-2; the D is unclear. The germline V gene encodes CDR1 SGHNT and CDR2 YENEEA. The CDR3 is 14 residues long. V was shortened by 5 bases and J by 6 bases, with 13 bases between the two germline ends.

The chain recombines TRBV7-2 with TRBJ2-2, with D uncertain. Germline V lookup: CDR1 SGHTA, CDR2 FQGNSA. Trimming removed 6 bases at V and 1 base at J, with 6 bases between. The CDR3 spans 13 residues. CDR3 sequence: CASRLMNTGELFF. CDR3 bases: TGTGCCAGCAGATTGATGAACACCGGGGAGCTGTTTTTT.

As DNA, the CDR3 is TGCGCCAGCAGCTTGGCGGCCGGTGAGCAGTTCTTC. Its protein product is CASSLAAGEQFF. The chain recombines TRBV5-1 with TRBJ2-1; D remains ambiguous. The CDR3 length is 12 residues. Germline V CDR1 and CDR2: SGHRS, YFSETQ. Deletions cut 0 bases from V and 9 bases from J, with 7 bases between.

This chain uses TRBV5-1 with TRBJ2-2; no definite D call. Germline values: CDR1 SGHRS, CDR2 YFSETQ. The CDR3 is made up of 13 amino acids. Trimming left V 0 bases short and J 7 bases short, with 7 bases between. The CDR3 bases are TGCGCCAGCAGCTTGGCCGGTGGCGGGGAGCTGTTTTTT. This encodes CASSLAGGGELFF.

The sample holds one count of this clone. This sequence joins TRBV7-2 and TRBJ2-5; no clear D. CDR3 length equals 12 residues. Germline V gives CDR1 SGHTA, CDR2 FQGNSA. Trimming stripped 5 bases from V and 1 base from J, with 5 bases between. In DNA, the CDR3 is TGTGCCAGCAGCGTCATCCAAGAGACCCAGTACTTC. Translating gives CASSVIQETQYF.

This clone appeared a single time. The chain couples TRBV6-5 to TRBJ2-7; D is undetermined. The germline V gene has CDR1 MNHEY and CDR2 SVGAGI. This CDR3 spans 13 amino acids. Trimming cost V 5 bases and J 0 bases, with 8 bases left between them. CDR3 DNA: TGTGCCAGCAGTGGCAGCCTCTCCTACGAGCAGTACTTC. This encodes CASSGSLSYEQYF.

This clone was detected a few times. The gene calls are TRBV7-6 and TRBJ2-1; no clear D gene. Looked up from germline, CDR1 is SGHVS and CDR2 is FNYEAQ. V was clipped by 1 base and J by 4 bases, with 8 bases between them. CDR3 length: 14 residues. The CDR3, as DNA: TGTGCCAGCAGCTTAGGGACCGATTACAATGAGCAGTTCTTC. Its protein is CASSLGTDYNEQFF.

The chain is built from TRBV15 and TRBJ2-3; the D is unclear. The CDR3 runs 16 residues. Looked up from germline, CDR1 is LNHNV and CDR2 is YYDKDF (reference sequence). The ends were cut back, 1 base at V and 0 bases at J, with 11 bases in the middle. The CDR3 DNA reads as TGTGCCACCAGCAGAGGCGCAGACACTAGCACAGATACGCAGTATTTT. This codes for CATSRGADTSTDTQYF.

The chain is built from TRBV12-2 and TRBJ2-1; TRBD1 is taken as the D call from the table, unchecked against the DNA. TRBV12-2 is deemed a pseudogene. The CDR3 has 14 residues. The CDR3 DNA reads TGTGCAAGTCGCTTAATGGCCCCTGTGAATGAGCAGTTCTTC. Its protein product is CASRLMAPVNEQFF.

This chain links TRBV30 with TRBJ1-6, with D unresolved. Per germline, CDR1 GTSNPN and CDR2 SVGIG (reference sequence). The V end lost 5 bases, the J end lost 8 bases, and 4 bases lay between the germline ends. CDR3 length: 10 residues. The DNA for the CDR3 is TGTGCCTGGGGGTATTCACCCCTCCACTTT. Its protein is CAWGYSPLHF. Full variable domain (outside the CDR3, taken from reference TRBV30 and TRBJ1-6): SQTIHQWPATLVQPVGSPLSLECTVEGTSNPNLYWYRQAAGRGLQLLFYSVGIGQISSEVPQNLSASRPQDRQFILSSKKLLLSDSGFYLCAWGYSPLHFGNGTRLTVT.

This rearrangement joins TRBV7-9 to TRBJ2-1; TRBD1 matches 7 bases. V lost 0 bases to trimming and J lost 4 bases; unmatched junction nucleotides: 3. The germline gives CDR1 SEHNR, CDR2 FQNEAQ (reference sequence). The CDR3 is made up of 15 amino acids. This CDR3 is CASSLAGGLYNEQFF. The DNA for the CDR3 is TGTGCCAGCAGCTTAGCAGGGGGCCTATACAATGAGCAGTTCTTC.

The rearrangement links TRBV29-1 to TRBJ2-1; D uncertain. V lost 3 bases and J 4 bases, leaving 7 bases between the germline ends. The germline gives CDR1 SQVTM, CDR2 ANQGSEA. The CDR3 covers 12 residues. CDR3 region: CSVEAEYNEQFF. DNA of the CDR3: TGCAGCGTTGAGGCAGAATACAATGAGCAGTTCTTC.

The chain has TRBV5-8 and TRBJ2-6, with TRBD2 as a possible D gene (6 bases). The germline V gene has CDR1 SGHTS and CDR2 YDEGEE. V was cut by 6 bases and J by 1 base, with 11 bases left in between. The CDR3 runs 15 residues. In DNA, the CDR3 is TGTGCCAGCAAATTACGGGGGTCTGGGGCCAACGTCCTGACTTTC. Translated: CASKLRGSGANVLTF.